The entry that follows covers one T cell receptor (beta chain) sequence. These data originate in a study of blood T cell repertoires in COVID-19. Study as a whole: Acute and convalescent COVID-19 samples came from the United States, Italy and Spain. PBMCs, B-cell-depleted T cells, or T cells provided the cDNA or gDNA that made up the material.

The CDR3 length is 16 residues. Germline values: CDR1 MNHEY, CDR2 SMNVEV (reference sequence). Trimming took 0 bases from V and 1 from J, leaving 13 bases between them. In the original workflow: Amplifying reference gene primers gave estimates of nucleated cell counts. TCRdb keeps only in-frame clones here, not all; method: immunoSEQ multiplex PCR. V, J and clone size were drawn from that table, and D and trimming were deduced from the DNA. The sample carries tens of thousands of clones, roughly 90% recorded once. The sequence derives from a man between 65 and 85 years old with acute or convalescent COVID-19. Sequenced material: peripheral blood. The chain combines TRBV27 with TRBJ2-7, with D possibly being TRBD2 (5 bases). The CDR3 protein is CASSLSRGRGSYEQYF. CDR3 DNA sequence: TGTGCCAGCAGTTTATCGAGAGGGCGCGGGTCCTACGAGCAGTACTTC.